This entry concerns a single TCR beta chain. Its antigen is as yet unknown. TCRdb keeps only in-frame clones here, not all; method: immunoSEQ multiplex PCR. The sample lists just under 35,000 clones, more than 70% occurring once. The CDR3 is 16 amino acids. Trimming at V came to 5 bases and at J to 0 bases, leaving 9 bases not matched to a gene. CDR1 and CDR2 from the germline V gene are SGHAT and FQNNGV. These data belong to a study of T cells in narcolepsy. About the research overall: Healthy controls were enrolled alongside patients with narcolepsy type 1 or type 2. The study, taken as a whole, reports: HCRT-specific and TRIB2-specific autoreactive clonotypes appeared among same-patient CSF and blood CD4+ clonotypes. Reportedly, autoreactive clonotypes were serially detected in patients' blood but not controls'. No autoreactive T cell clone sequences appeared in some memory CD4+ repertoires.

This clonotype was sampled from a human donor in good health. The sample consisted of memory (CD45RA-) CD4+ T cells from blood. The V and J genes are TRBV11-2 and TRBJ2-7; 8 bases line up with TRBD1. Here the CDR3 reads CASSPRTGSSSYEQYF. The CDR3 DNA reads TGTGCCAGCAGCCCTAGGACAGGGAGTAGCTCCTACGAGCAGTACTTC.